This T cell receptor beta chain was sequenced during a study of cytomegalovirus exposure and HLA in healthy donors. The V gene lost 3 bases and the J gene lost 3 bases, with 12 bases spanning the gap. The germline V gene encodes CDR1 SNHLY and CDR2 FYNNEI. The length of the CDR3 is 14 residues. Healthy donors of bone marrow made up the group. Study-wide results and limits: Reports indicate that TCR beta sequences accurately predicted the HLA-A and HLA-B alleles of most subjects. Segments of the TCR beta V type were, in most cases, productive about 87% or about 30% of the time in an earlier analysis. According to the study, 150 to 200 TCR beta chains were cytomegalovirus-associated.

The study ran its PCR with 60 Vbeta and 13 Jbeta primers. The repertoire was sequenced with immunoSEQ multiplex PCR; TCRdb's copy has only in-frame clones and lacks some. In the table there are approximately 190,000 clones, about four fifths of which are singletons. This clone occurred once. What it binds is not known. The chain links TRBV2 to TRBJ2-7, with TRBD1 as a possible D gene (6 bases). Sequenced sample: PBMCs. This TCR came from a man aged 40-49 years in good health and CMV-seropositive. The CDR3 sequence: CASSDGRGLYEQYF. In DNA, the CDR3 is TGTGCCAGCAGTGACGGCAGGGGCCTCTACGAGCAGTACTTC.